One sample yielded the 25 T cell receptor beta chains listed below, sequenced in a study of response to subunit inactivated influenza vaccine. MiXCR, run by TCRdb on the RT-PCR reads, gives a single entry per CDR3 protein. The sample has some 480,000 distinct CDR3 sequences; about a tenth are singletons. The sequences come from PBMCs from blood, collected about 40 days after vaccination. The receptors shown here come from a man aged 50 to 59 who received an inactivated influenza vaccine.

Many counts were recorded for this clonotype. This chain connects TRBV7-2 to TRBJ1-5, with 7 nucleotides matching TRBD1. The V segment lost 5 bases and the J segment 3 bases; nucleotides outside the gene matches: 4. The CDR3 covers 14 residues. CDR1 is SGHTA and CDR2 is FQGNSA in the germline V gene. The CDR3 coding sequence is TGTGCCAGCAGCCCCGGGACAGTCAATCAGCCCCAGCATTTT. Encoded protein: CASSPGTVNQPQHF.

This clonotype was picked up a small number of times. This chain uses TRBV5-6 with TRBJ2-7; weak D call: TRBD1 (5 bases). V lost 0 bases and J lost 4, with 17 bases in between. The CDR3 is 16 residues long. From germline, CDR1 is SGHDT and CDR2 YYEEEE. The CDR3 spells CASSLGGTRSGYEQYF. In DNA, the CDR3 is TGTGCCAGCAGCTTGGGGGGCACGCGTTCGGGTTACGAGCAGTACTTC.

This clonotype was seen repeatedly, ten times or more. This chain joins TRBV20-1 and TRBJ2-7, with TRBD1 identical over 8 bases. The CDR3 length is 15 residues. Losses at the gene ends were 6 bases for V and 5 bases for J; bases not matched to a gene: 15. Germline V CDR1 and CDR2: DFQATT, SNEGSKA (reference sequence). CDR3 sequence (DNA): TGCAGTGCCGGGGGTAGGACAGGGAATATCCACGAGCAGTACTTC. Protein: CSAGGRTGNIHEQYF.

This sequence joins TRBV5-5 and TRBJ2-6, with D uncertain. The CDR3 has 17 amino acids. From germline, CDR1 is SGHKS and CDR2 YYEKEE (reference sequence). The V and J ends lost 2 bases and 0 bases respectively, with 12 bases between them. Written as DNA, the CDR3 is TGTGCCAGCAGCTTAGGCAGACTCCTCTCTGGGGCCAACGTCCTGACTTTC. Its translation: CASSLGRLLSGANVLTF.

This chain uses TRBV15 with TRBJ1-2; 8 nucleotides line up with TRBD1. Germline CDR1 LNHNV, CDR2 YYDKDF (reference sequence). The CDR3 has 14 amino acids. V was pared by 3 bases and J by 6 bases, with 6 bases of the junction left unmatched. CDR3 region: CATSRGGQGNGYTF. The DNA of the CDR3 is TGTGCCACCAGCAGGGGCGGACAGGGCAATGGCTACACCTTC.

The chain combines TRBV10-3 with TRBJ2-7; no reliable D call. The germline CDR1 and CDR2 sequences are ENHRY and SYGVKD. The V gene lost 3 bases and the J gene lost 3 bases, with 18 bases spanning the gap. This CDR3 spans 16 amino acids. The CDR3 spells CAISDSRSWGLYEQYF. The DNA for the CDR3 is TGTGCCATCAGTGACTCTCGGAGTTGGGGTCTCTACGAGCAGTACTTC.

The V and J genes are TRBV7-9 and TRBJ1-1, with D possibly TRBD1 on 5 matching bases. The germline gives CDR1 SEHNR, CDR2 FQNEAQ (reference sequence). This CDR3 comprises 15 residues. Trimming stripped 7 bases from V and 0 bases from J, with 15 bases between. The CDR3 loop is CASTTGRDLNTEAFF. For the CDR3, the DNA is TGTGCCAGCACCACGGGGCGGGACTTGAACACTGAAGCTTTCTTT.

This chain connects TRBV24-1 to TRBJ2-7; TRBD2 aligns across 11 bases. With V trimmed by 6 bases and J by 6 bases, 6 bases remained unmatched. Germline loops: CDR1 KGHDR, CDR2 SFDVKD. CDR3 length: 14 residues. The CDR3 loop is CATSSGLAGGEQYF. DNA of the CDR3: TGTGCCACCAGTTCCGGGCTAGCGGGAGGCGAGCAGTACTTC.

A few counts support this clonotype. The V call is TRBV20-1, the J call TRBJ2-2, with a weak D call TRBD1 (5 bases). This CDR3 is built from 16 residues. Trimming shortened V by 4 bases and J by 0 bases, and 15 bases separated the two germline ends. Germline V lookup: CDR1 DFQATT, CDR2 SNEGSKA (reference sequence). This CDR3 reads CSANRVQDANTGELFF. The CDR3 DNA reads TGCAGTGCTAATAGGGTACAGGACGCGAACACCGGGGAGCTGTTTTTT.

The sample holds many counts of this clonotype. The chain joins TRBV5-1 to TRBJ2-5, with TRBD2 matching over 10 bases. This CDR3 spans 16 amino acids. Germline loops: CDR1 SGHRS, CDR2 YFSETQ. The ends lost 3 bases at V and 7 bases at J; junction bases unmatched: 12. DNA of the CDR3: TGCGCCAGCAGCTCCGCTAGCGGGGGCCCAACGGGGACCCAGTACTTC. It is translated as CASSSASGGPTGTQYF.

The table lists this clonotype with a few counts. The chain combines TRBV7-2 with TRBJ2-5; TRBD1 agrees at 9 bases. CDR3 length equals 15 residues. Germline trimming cut 5 bases from V and 7 bases from J; bases unmatched to any gene: 11. Germline CDR1 SGHTA, CDR2 FQGNSA. The CDR3 protein is CASSPPWTGAGTQYF. DNA of the CDR3: TGTGCCAGCAGCCCCCCCTGGACAGGGGCTGGGACCCAGTACTTC.

The chain recombines TRBV7-2 with TRBJ2-5; D is perhaps TRBD1 or TRBD2 (5 bases each). This CDR3 is built from 15 residues. CDR1 and CDR2 from the germline V gene are SGHTA and FQGNSA. Trimming removed 6 bases from V and 1 base from J, with 15 bases in between. The CDR3 nucleotides are TGTGCCAGCAGTTTCTGGGTGGGACCCCAAGAGACCCAGTACTTC. Its translation is CASSFWVGPQETQYF.

This clonotype came up a few times. This chain uses TRBV2 with TRBJ1-2; perhaps TRBD1 as D (5 bases). Germline assignment: CDR1 SNHLY and CDR2 FYNNEI. Trimming removed 2 bases from V and 7 bases from J, with 14 bases in between. This CDR3 comprises 14 residues. The CDR3 bases are TGTGCCAGCAGTGAAAGTATAGGGGTCGGTGGCTACACCTTC. Translation: CASSESIGVGGYTF.

This clonotype was observed a few times. The chain couples TRBV28 to TRBJ2-4, with TRBD1 identical over 11 bases. The germline V gene has CDR1 MDHEN and CDR2 SYDVKM. With 6 bases clipped from V and 1 base from J, the junction kept 5 bases outside the gene matches. The CDR3 loop spans 16 amino acids. CDR3 sequence: CASRMGQGVAKNIQYF. The DNA for the CDR3 is TGTGCCAGCAGAATGGGACAGGGGGTGGCCAAAAACATTCAGTACTTC.

In its sample, this clonotype was seen a few times. CDR3 DNA: TGTGCCAGCAGTTCCGGGACAGGAGGTTATCAGCCCCAGCATTTT. Translating it yields CASSSGTGGYQPQHF. The chain is built from TRBV28 and TRBJ1-5; 8 nucleotides line up with TRBD1. There are 15 residues in the CDR3. Germline trimming cut 4 bases from V and 5 bases from J; bases unmatched to any gene: 7. Germline CDR1 reads MDHEN; CDR2 reads SYDVKM.

A few counts support this clonotype. The chain has TRBV6-2 or TRBV6-3 and TRBJ2-4; TRBD1 matches at 8 bases. The CDR3 is 12 residues long. Trimming at V came to 10 bases and at J to 6 bases, leaving 5 bases not matched to a gene. Looked up from germline, CDR1 is MNHEY and CDR2 is SVGEGT. The chain's CDR3 is CATGQGLNIQYF. DNA of the CDR3: TGTGCCACCGGACAGGGTCTAAACATTCAGTACTTC.

This chain links TRBV7-2 with TRBJ2-3; D remains ambiguous. Between the trimmed V and J ends, which lost 5 bases and 4 bases, there was a span of 10 bases. The CDR3 has 13 amino acids. Germline CDR1 and CDR2: SGHTA and FQGNSA. CDR3 DNA sequence: TGTGCCAGCAGCGGGCCTAGGTCAGATACGCAGTATTTT. This sequence encodes CASSGPRSDTQYF.

The chain links TRBV25-1 to TRBJ2-1; D unresolved. The CDR3 covers 15 residues. V was cut by 6 bases and J by 2 bases, with 14 bases left in between. CDR1 and CDR2 (germline): MGHDK, SYGVNS. The CDR3 sequence: CASSPGYPPYNEQFF. CDR3 in DNA: TGTGCCAGCAGCCCCGGTTACCCGCCCTACAATGAGCAGTTCTTC. Supplemented by reference TRBV25-1 and TRBJ2-1, the full variable domain reads EADIYQTPRYLVIGTGKKITLECSQTMGHDKMYWYQQDPGMELHLIHYSYGVNSTEKGDLSSESTVSRIRTEHFPLTLESARPSHTSQYLCASSPGYPPYNEQFFGPGTRLTVL.

This clonotype has just a few counts. The chain carries TRBV20-1 and TRBJ1-4, with D tentatively TRBD1 (5 bases). The CDR3 loop spans 15 amino acids. Between the trimmed V and J ends, which lost 0 bases and 4 bases, there was a span of 12 bases. CDR1 is DFQATT, CDR2 SNEGSKA, per germline (reference sequence). For the CDR3, the DNA is TGCAGTGCTAGAGATCAAGGGACTGGTAATGAAAAACTGTTTTTT. Translation: CSARDQGTGNEKLFF.

In its sample, this clonotype was seen many times. For the CDR3, the DNA is TGTGCCAGCAGTTCCTCGGGACTAGCGGAAGAGACCCAGTACTTC. Translation gives CASSSSGLAEETQYF. V and J are TRBV28 and TRBJ2-5; TRBD2 aligns across 11 bases. The CDR3 runs to 15 residues. Trimming cost V 4 bases and J 3 bases; bases outside gene matches: 4. The V gene's germline CDR1 is MDHEN and CDR2 SYDVKM.

The rearrangement links TRBV20-1 to TRBJ2-7, with 9 bases identical to TRBD1. The CDR3 has 13 residues. Germline trimming cut 3 bases from V and 2 bases from J; bases unmatched to any gene: 2. Looked up from germline, CDR1 is DFQATT and CDR2 is SNEGSKA (reference sequence). The CDR3 region is CSASYRGPYEQYF. In DNA form, the CDR3 reads TGCAGTGCTAGCTACAGGGGGCCCTACGAGCAGTACTTC.

This clonotype was counted only a few times. The genes are TRBV28 and TRBJ1-5; the D gene is possibly TRBD1 (6 bases). Germline V gives CDR1 MDHEN, CDR2 SYDVKM. The CDR3 consists of 15 residues. The V and J ends lost 6 bases and 3 bases respectively, with 15 bases between them. CDR3 region: CASSPPDRLNQPQHF. The CDR3 nucleotides are TGTGCCAGCAGCCCGCCCGACAGGCTCAATCAGCCCCAGCATTTT.

This clonotype turned up a few times. V and J are TRBV5-1 and TRBJ2-1; 9 bases match TRBD2. V was pared by 5 bases and J by 4 bases, with 7 bases of the junction left unmatched. Germline-derived CDR1 and CDR2 are SGHRS and YFSETQ. CDR3 length: 15 amino acids. The CDR3 sequence is CASRSGLASYNEQFF. The CDR3 region has the DNA TGCGCCAGCAGGAGTGGACTAGCGAGTTACAATGAGCAGTTCTTC.

J is TRBJ2-3 and V is TRBV12-3 or TRBV12-4; D perhaps matches TRBD2 (6 bases). V was pared by 6 bases and J by 1 base, with 17 bases between. This CDR3 has 16 amino acids. The CDR3 DNA sequence: TGTGCCAGCAGCCCCTTGAGGGGCGGGGGCACAGATACGCAGTATTTT. This translates into CASSPLRGGGTDTQYF.

This clonotype was recorded at least ten times. The V call is TRBV29-1, the J call TRBJ2-3, with 8 bases that match TRBD2. CDR3 size: 14 residues. J lost 4 bases, V lost 3 bases, and 6 bases had no gene match. Germline V gene data show CDR1 as SQVTM and CDR2 as ANQGSEA. CDR3 DNA sequence: TGCAGCGTTGACTCCGGACTAGCTGCAGATACGCAGTATTTT. Translated: CSVDSGLAADTQYF.